The clone carrying this TCR beta chain was picked up a small number of times. TCRdb reprocessed the reads with MiXCR, giving one entry per CDR3 protein. Of 200,000 or so distinct CDR3 sequences in the sample, 28% were seen once. These data originate in a study of T cell repertoires in cytomegalovirus infection. This CDR3 region has 18 residues. J lost 0 bases, V lost 6 bases, and 12 bases had no gene match. This chain links TRBV12-3 or TRBV12-4 with TRBJ1-1, with 11 bases fitting TRBD1. Sequencing input: PBMCs. This sequence originates from a human donor in good health (CMV status not recorded). Some clones in this sample may be carry-over from other donors' samples. The CDR3 nucleotides read TGTGCCAGCAGAGCCGGGACAGGGGGAACCTATTTGAACACTGAAGCTTTCTTT. It specifies CASRAGTGGTYLNTEAFF.